This TCR beta chain comes out of a study of blood T cell repertoires in COVID-19. Study in general: From the United States, Italy and Spain came samples of acute and convalescent COVID-19. Nucleic acid was either cDNA or gDNA, and it came from T cells, B-cell-depleted T cells, or PBMCs.

Authors' methods: By means of reference gene primer amplification, nucleated cell counts were estimated. TCRdb's copy holds only in-frame clones and misses some; the assay was immunoSEQ multiplex PCR. That table is the source of V, J and clone size, and D and trimming were worked out from the DNA. The repertoire holds about 130,000 clones, with more than 70% as singletons. The CDR3 totals 16 residues. Germline lookup yields CDR1 SGHTA and CDR2 FQGNSA. With 7 bases clipped from V and 5 bases from J, the junction kept 9 bases outside the gene matches. Sequenced: peripheral blood. The clonotype comes from an elderly woman with acute or convalescent COVID-19. The rearrangement links TRBV7-2 to TRBJ1-6, with 9 bases aligning to TRBD1. In nucleotides, the CDR3 is TGTGCCAGCACCCCACAGGGACAGGGACATAATTCACCCCTCCACTTT. Its protein product is CASTPQGQGHNSPLHF.